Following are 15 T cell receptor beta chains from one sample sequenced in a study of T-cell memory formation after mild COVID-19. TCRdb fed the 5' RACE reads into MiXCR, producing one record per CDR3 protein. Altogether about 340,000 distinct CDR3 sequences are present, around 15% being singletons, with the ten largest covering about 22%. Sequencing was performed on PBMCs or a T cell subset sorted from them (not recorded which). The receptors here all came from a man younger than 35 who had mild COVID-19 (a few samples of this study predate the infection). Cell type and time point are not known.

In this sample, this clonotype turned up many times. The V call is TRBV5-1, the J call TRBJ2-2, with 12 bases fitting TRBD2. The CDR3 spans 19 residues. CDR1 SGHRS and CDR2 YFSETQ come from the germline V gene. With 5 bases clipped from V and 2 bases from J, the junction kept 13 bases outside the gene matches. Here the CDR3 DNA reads TGCGCCAGCAGACGACTAGCGGGGGCCGGTATAGGAAACACCGGGGAGCTGTTTTTT. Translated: CASRRLAGAGIGNTGELFF.

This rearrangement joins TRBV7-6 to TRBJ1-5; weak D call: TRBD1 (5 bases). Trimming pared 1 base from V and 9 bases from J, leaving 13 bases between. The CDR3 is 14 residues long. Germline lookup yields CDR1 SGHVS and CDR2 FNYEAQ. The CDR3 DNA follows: TGTGCCAGCAGCTTAGAGTTTTCTCAGGGGCCCCAGCATTTT. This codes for CASSLEFSQGPQHF. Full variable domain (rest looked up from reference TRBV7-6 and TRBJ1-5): GAGVSQSPRYKVTKRGQDVALRCDPISGHVSLYWYRQALGQGPEFLTYFNYEAQQDKSGLPNDRFSAERPEGSISTLTIQRTEQRDSAMYRCASSLEFSQGPQHFGDGTRLSIL.

The CDR3 region is CASSYTGVNYGYTF. DNA for the CDR3: TGTGCCAGCAGCTACACAGGGGTTAACTATGGCTACACCTTC. This chain uses TRBV5-6 with TRBJ1-2; 7 nucleotides match TRBD1. The CDR3 runs to 14 residues. CDR1 and CDR2 (germline): SGHDT, YYEEEE. Unmatched junction bases numbered 3, after V lost 3 bases and J lost 1 base.

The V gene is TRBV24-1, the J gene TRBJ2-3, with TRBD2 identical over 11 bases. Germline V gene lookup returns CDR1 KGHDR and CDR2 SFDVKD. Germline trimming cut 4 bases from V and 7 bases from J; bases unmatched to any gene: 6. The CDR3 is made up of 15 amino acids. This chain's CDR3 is CATSEYSGGANTQYF. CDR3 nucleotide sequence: TGTGCCACCAGTGAGTATAGCGGGGGGGCAAATACGCAGTATTTT.

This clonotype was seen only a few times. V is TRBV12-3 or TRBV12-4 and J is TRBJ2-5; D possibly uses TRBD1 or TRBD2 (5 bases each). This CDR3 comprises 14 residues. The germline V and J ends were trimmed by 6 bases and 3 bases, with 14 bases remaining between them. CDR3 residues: CASSLSGGEETQYF. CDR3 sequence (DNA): TGTGCCAGCAGCCTCAGTGGGGGTGAAGAGACCCAGTACTTC.

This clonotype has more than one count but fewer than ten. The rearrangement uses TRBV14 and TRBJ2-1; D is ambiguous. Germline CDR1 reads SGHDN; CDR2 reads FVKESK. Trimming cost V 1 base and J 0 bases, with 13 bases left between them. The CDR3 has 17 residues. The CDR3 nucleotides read TGTGCCAGCAGCCAAGGTGGGTTCCTGAGCTCCTACAATGAGCAGTTCTTC. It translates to CASSQGGFLSSYNEQFF.

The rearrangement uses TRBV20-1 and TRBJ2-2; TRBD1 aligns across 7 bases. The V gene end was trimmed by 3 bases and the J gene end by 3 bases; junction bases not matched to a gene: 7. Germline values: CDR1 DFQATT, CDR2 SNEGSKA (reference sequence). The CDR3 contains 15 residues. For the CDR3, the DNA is TGCAGTGCTAGGACCTCGACAGGGTACACCGGGGAGCTGTTTTTT. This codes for CSARTSTGYTGELFF.

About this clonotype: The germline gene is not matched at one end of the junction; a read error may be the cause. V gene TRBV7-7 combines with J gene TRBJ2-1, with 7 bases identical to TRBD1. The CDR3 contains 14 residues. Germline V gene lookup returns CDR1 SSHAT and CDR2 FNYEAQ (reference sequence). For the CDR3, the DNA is TGTGCTAGCAGCCCCCAAGGGACAGTCAATGAGCAGTTCTTC. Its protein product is CASSPQGTVNEQFF.

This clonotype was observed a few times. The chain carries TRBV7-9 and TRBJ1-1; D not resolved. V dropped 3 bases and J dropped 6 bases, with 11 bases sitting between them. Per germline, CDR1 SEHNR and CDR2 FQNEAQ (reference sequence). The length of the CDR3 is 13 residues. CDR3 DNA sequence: TGTGCCAGCAGCTTGAGGGTCACGGCTGAAGCTTTCTTT. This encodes CASSLRVTAEAFF.

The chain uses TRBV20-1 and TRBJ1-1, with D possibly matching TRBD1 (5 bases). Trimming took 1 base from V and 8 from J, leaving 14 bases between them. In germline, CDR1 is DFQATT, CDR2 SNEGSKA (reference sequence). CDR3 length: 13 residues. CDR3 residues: CSARGYTEGEAFF. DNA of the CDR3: TGCAGTGCTAGAGGGTACACAGAGGGGGAAGCTTTCTTT.

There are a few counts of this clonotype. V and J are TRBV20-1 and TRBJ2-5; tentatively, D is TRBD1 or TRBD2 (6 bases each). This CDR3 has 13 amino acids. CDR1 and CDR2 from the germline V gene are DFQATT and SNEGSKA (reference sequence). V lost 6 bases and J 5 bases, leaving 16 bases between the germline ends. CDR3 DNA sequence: TGCAGTGCCCCCTCGGGGGCGGTTGAGACCCAGTACTTC. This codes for CSAPSGAVETQYF.

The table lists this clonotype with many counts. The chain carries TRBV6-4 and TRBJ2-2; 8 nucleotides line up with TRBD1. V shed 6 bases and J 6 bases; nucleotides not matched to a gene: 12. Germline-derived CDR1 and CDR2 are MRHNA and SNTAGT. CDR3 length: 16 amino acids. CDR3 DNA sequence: TGTGCCAGCAGCGAAACCCCCGGACAGGGATCCGGGGAGCTGTTTTTT. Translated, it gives CASSETPGQGSGELFF.

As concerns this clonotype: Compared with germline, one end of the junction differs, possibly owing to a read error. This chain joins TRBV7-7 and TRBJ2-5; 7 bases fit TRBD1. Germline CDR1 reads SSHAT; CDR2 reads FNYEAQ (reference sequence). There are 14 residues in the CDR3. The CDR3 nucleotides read TGTGCTAGCAGCGTAGGGGGCCCCAGGAAGACCCAGTACTTC. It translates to CASSVGGPRKTQYF.

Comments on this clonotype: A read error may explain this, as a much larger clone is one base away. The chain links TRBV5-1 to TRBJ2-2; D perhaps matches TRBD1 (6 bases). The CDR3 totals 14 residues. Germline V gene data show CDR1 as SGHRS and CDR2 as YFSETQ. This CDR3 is CSSSYQQGSGELFF. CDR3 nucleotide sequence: TGCTCCAGCAGCTACCAACAGGGCTCCGGGGAGCTGTTTTTT. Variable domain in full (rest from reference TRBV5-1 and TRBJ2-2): KAGVTQTPRYLIKTRGQQVTLSCSPISGHRSVSWYQQTPGQGLQFLFEYFSETQRNKGNFPGRFSGRQFSNSRSEMNVSTLELGDSALYLCSSSYQQGSGELFFGEGSRLTVL.

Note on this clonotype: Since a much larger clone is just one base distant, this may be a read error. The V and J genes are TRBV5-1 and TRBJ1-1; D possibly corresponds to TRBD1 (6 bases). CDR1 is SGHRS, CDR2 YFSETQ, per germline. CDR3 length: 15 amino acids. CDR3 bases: TGCGACAGCAGCTTGACGGTCTCAGGGGACACTGAAGCTTTCTTT. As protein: CDSSLTVSGDTEAFF.